This entry lists 22 T cell receptor beta chains sequenced from one sample in a study of blood T cell repertoires in COVID-19. The method was immunoSEQ multiplex PCR; TCRdb's version includes in-frame clones alone and lacks a portion of them. The table includes approximately 220,000 clones, more than 75% detected once. Input material: PBMCs or T cells enriched from blood (not recorded which). All receptors come from a woman aged 40 to 50 with acute COVID-19.

The chain uses TRBV19 and TRBJ1-2; a weak D match, TRBD1 (5 bases). The V gene's germline CDR1 is LNHDA and CDR2 SQIVND (reference sequence). Trimming took off 11 bases at V and 0 bases at J, with 19 bases between the two ends. The length of the CDR3 is 15 residues. The CDR3 here is CAVGASRSSNYGYTF. In nucleotides, the CDR3 is TGTGCCGTAGGGGCCAGCCGTTCCTCTAACTATGGCTACACCTTC.

The chain couples TRBV2 to TRBJ1-1; weak D call: TRBD1 (5 bases). CDR1 and CDR2 (germline): SNHLY, FYNNEI. V lost 5 bases to trimming and J lost 5 bases, with 12 bases between them. The CDR3 is made up of 13 amino acids. CDR3 residues: CASSSGGDTEAFF. CDR3 nucleotide sequence: TGTGCCAGCAGTTCGGGGGGAGATACTGAAGCTTTCTTT.

This chain joins TRBV7-8 and TRBJ1-6; D not resolved. This CDR3 contains 13 residues. Trimming cost V 4 bases and J 9 bases, with 10 bases left between them. Germline V lookup: CDR1 SGHVS, CDR2 FQNEAQ. This CDR3 is CASSSPAGSPLHF. In nucleotides, the CDR3 is TGTGCCAGCAGCTCCCCGGCGGGTTCACCCCTCCACTTT.

In this sample, this clone turned up many times. V usage is TRBV30 and J usage is TRBJ1-2; 7 nucleotides agree with TRBD1. In germline, CDR1 is GTSNPN, CDR2 SVGIG (reference sequence). The CDR3 totals 14 residues. V lost 2 bases and J lost 8; bases outside the gene matches: 11. DNA for the CDR3: TGTGCCTGGAGTTCAGAGAGGGGGCCGGCAGGCTACACCTTC. It specifies CAWSSERGPAGYTF.

V and J are TRBV5-1 and TRBJ1-5; 9 nucleotides agree with TRBD1. The J segment lost 1 base and the V segment lost 10 bases, leaving 9 bases of the junction unmatched. CDR1 SGHRS and CDR2 YFSETQ come from the germline V gene. The CDR3 is 15 amino acids. The CDR3 here is CAPGQGRGSNQPQHF. CDR3 sequence (DNA): TGCGCCCCCGGACAGGGGCGAGGCAGCAATCAGCCCCAGCATTTT.

The chain has TRBV12-3 or TRBV12-4 and TRBJ1-1; 7 positions agree with TRBD1. The CDR3 spans 12 residues. V dropped 7 bases and J dropped 8; count of bases not matched to a gene: 7. The CDR3 nucleotides read TGTGCCAGCACCGAAGACAGGGCAGAAGCTTTCTTT. It encodes CASTEDRAEAFF.

The V gene is TRBV19, the J gene TRBJ2-3, with TRBD1 identical over 7 bases. V lost 5 bases, J lost 2 bases, and 13 bases stayed unmatched. The CDR3 contains 17 residues. In germline, CDR1 is LNHDA, CDR2 SQIVND (reference sequence). Written as DNA, the CDR3 is TGTGCCAGTAGTCCCCGTGGACAGGCCTACGACACAGATACGCAGTATTTT. Translating it yields CASSPRGQAYDTDTQYF.

The chain uses TRBV21-1 and TRBJ2-5; the table's D call TRBD1 went unverified against the DNA. TRBV21-1 is described as a pseudogene. The CDR3 runs to 14 residues. The CDR3 nucleotides read TGTGCCAGCAGCAGGAACAGGGGAGGAGAGACCCAGTACTTC. This translates into CASSRNRGGETQYF.

The chain carries TRBV19 and TRBJ2-4, with 9 bases aligning to TRBD1. This CDR3 spans 16 amino acids. Germline CDR1 is LNHDA and CDR2 is SQIVND (reference sequence). J gave up 0 bases and V 7 bases, and 7 bases lay outside the gene matches. The CDR3 loop reads CASTLDRGLAKNIQYF. In nucleotides, the CDR3 is TGTGCCAGTACCCTGGACAGGGGACTAGCCAAAAACATTCAGTACTTC.

The rearrangement uses TRBV19 and TRBJ1-1; D may be TRBD1 (5 bases). The V end was cut by 10 bases, the J end by 5 bases, with 14 bases between. The germline V gene encodes CDR1 LNHDA and CDR2 SQIVND (reference sequence). The CDR3 has 12 residues. CDR3 sequence reads: CATDLEGTEAFF. CDR3 sequence (DNA): TGTGCCACCGATTTGGAGGGGACTGAAGCTTTCTTT.

This chain joins TRBV2 and TRBJ2-1; D is uncertain. In germline, CDR1 is SNHLY, CDR2 FYNNEI. V shed 1 base and J shed 8 bases, with 12 bases lying between them. This CDR3 is built from 14 residues. The CDR3 bases are TGTGCCAGCAGTGAAGGGTTAGCTGTCGATGAGCAGTTCTTC. This sequence encodes CASSEGLAVDEQFF. Looking up the rest from reference TRBV2 and TRBJ2-1 gives the full variable domain: EPEVTQTPSHQVTQMGQEVILRCVPISNHLYFYWYRQILGQKVEFLVSFYNNEISEKSEIFDDQFSVERPDGSNFTLKIRSTKLEDSAMYFCASSEGLAVDEQFFGPGTRLTVL.

The chain couples TRBV12-5 to TRBJ1-1; no definite D call. V shed 5 bases and J shed 6 bases, with 22 bases lying between them. From germline, CDR1 is LGHNT and CDR2 FRNRAP. The CDR3 consists of 16 residues. CDR3 sequence (DNA): TGTGCTAGTGGTCCCCCCCGTCGAGGCACGAAGGCTGAAGCTTTCTTT. As protein: CASGPPRRGTKAEAFF.

This clone was recorded only once. The V and J genes are TRBV15 and TRBJ1-4; D unresolved. Trimming took 0 bases from V and 6 from J, leaving 17 bases between them. Germline V gene lookup returns CDR1 LNHNV and CDR2 YYDKDF (reference sequence). This CDR3 is built from 17 residues. The CDR3 sequence is CATSRDATGEGDEKLFF. CDR3 nucleotides: TGTGCCACCAGCAGAGACGCCACCGGGGAGGGTGATGAAAAACTGTTTTTT.

There are a few counts of this clone. This chain connects TRBV29-1 to TRBJ2-3; D gene unclear. The CDR3 covers 12 residues. With 5 bases removed from V and 7 bases from J, the gap between germline ends came to 13 bases. Germline values: CDR1 SQVTM, CDR2 ANQGSEA. The CDR3 nucleotides are TGCAGCGTTATAGCCGTTGTCAATACGCAGTATTTT. Residues: CSVIAVVNTQYF.

CDR3 sequence reads: CASSPQDRGSRQPQHF. The CDR3 nucleotides are TGTGCCAGCAGCCCACAGGACAGGGGATCGAGGCAGCCCCAGCATTTT. V and J are TRBV7-2 and TRBJ1-5; 9 positions match TRBD1. J gave up 7 bases and V 5 bases, and 12 bases lay outside the gene matches. Per the germline V gene, CDR1 is SGHTA and CDR2 is FQGNSA. This CDR3 is built from 16 residues.

The V gene is TRBV3-1 (or the pseudogene TRBV3-2), the J gene TRBJ2-3; possible D gene TRBD2, 5 bases. Germline CDR1 is LGHDT and CDR2 is YNNKEL (reference sequence). Trimming left V 4 bases short and J 5 bases short, with 13 bases between. The CDR3 totals 14 residues. As DNA, the CDR3 is TGTGCCAGCAGCCGCCTGAGGGTTGGAGATACGCAGTATTTT. The encoded protein is CASSRLRVGDTQYF.

The DNA for the CDR3 is TGTGCCAGCAGTATTTCAAGCGGGGGCACAGATACGCAGTATTTT. This codes for CASSISSGGTDTQYF. This chain connects TRBV2 to TRBJ2-3, with TRBD2 matching over 7 bases. This CDR3 is built from 15 residues. Trimming took 5 bases from V and 1 from J; bases not matched to a gene: 6. Germline CDR1 and CDR2: SNHLY and FYNNEI.

The chain recombines TRBV11-2 with TRBJ1-1; TRBD1 matches 7 bases. V lost 3 bases and J lost 5; bases outside the gene matches: 6. CDR3 length: 14 amino acids. The germline gives CDR1 SGHAT, CDR2 FQNNGV. In nucleotides, the CDR3 is TGTGCCAGCAGCTTCGACAGGGTTGGGACTGAAGCTTTCTTT. It is translated as CASSFDRVGTEAFF.

This chain joins TRBV27 and TRBJ1-2; the D gene is possibly TRBD1 (5 bases). The V end lost 5 bases, the J end lost 3 bases, and 10 bases lay between the germline ends. CDR3 length: 13 amino acids. Germline lookup yields CDR1 MNHEY and CDR2 SMNVEV (reference sequence). Written as DNA, the CDR3 is TGTGCCAGCAGTCCCTCGGGGGACTATGGCTACACCTTC. Translating it yields CASSPSGDYGYTF.

The chain employs TRBV28 and TRBJ2-5; TRBD2 aligns across 8 bases. Germline CDR1 MDHEN, CDR2 SYDVKM. V lost 3 bases to trimming and J lost 2 bases; unmatched junction nucleotides: 5. The CDR3 contains 15 residues. The CDR3, as DNA: TGTGCCAGCAGTTTCCGGGAGGGGGTACAAGAGACCCAGTACTTC. Translating it yields CASSFREGVQETQYF. The full variable domain, with the rest looked up from reference TRBV28 and TRBJ2-5, is DVKVTQSSRYLVKRTGEKVFLECVQDMDHENMFWYRQDPGLGLRLIYFSYDVKMKEKGDIPEGYSVSREKKERFSLILESASTNQTSMYLCASSFREGVQETQYFGPGTRLLVL.

The chain carries TRBV4-2 and TRBJ1-2, with a possible D match to TRBD1 (5 bases). Germline-derived CDR1 and CDR2 are LGHNA and YNFKEQ. This CDR3 has 14 amino acids. The ends were cut back, 3 bases at V and 5 bases at J, with 13 bases in the middle. Written as DNA, the CDR3 is TGTGCCAGCAGCCAGCAACAGGCAGAATATGGCTACACCTTC. It yields the protein CASSQQQAEYGYTF.

The rearrangement uses TRBV6-5 and TRBJ1-4; TRBD1 agrees at 7 bases. CDR1 MNHEY and CDR2 SVGAGI come from the germline V gene. The CDR3 length is 14 residues. V was clipped by 6 bases and J by 5 bases; unmatched bases: 6. The DNA for the CDR3 is TGTGCCAGCAGATGGGACAGAGGGAATGAAAAACTGTTTTTT. Protein sequence: CASRWDRGNEKLFF.